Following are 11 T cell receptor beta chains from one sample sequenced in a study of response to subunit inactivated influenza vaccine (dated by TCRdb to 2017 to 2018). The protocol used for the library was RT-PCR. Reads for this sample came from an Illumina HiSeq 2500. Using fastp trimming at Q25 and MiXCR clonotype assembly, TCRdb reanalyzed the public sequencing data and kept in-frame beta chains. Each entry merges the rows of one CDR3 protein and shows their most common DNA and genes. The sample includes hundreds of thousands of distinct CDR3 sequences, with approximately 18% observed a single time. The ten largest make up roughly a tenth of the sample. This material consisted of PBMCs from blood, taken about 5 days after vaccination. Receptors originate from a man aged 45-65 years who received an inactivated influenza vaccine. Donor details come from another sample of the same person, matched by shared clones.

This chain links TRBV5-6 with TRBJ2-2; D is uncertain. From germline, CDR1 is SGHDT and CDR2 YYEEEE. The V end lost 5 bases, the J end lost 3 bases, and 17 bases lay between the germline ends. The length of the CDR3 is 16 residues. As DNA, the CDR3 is TGTGCCAGCAGTCTTACAGCCTATGGAGACACCGGGGAGCTGTTTTTT. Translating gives CASSLTAYGDTGELFF.

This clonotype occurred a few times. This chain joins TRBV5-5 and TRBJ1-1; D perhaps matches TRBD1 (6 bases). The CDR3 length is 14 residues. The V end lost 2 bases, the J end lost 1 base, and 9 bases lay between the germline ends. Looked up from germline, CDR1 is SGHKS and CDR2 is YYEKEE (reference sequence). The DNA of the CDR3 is TGTGCCAGCAGCTTTGGACAGTCGAACACTGAAGCTTTCTTT. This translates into CASSFGQSNTEAFF.

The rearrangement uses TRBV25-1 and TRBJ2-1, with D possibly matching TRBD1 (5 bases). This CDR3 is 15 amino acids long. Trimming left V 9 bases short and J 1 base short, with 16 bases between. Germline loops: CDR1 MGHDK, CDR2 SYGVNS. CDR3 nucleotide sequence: TGTGCCAGTAAAGACAGCTTAGCTTCCTACAATGAGCAGTTCTTC. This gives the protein CASKDSLASYNEQFF.

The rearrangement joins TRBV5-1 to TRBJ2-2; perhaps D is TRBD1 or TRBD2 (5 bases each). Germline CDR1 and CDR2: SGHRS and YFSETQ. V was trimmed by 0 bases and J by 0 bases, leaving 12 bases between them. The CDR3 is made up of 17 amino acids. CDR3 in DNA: TGCGCCAGCAGCTTGGCCCGGGGCAGCGCGAACACCGGGGAGCTGTTTTTT. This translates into CASSLARGSANTGELFF.

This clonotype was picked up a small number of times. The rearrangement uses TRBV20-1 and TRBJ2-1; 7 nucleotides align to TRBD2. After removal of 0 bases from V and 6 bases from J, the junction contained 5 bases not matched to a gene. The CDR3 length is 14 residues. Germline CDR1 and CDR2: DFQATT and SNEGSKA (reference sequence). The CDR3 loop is CSARDLGGVNEQFF. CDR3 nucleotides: TGCAGTGCTAGAGATTTGGGGGGGGTCAATGAGCAGTTCTTC.

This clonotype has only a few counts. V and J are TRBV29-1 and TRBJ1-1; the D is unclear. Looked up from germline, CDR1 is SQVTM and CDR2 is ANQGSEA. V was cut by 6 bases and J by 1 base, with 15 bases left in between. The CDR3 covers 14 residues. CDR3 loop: CSVGSLGGNTEAFF. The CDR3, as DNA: TGCAGCGTCGGATCCTTGGGCGGGAACACTGAAGCTTTCTTT.

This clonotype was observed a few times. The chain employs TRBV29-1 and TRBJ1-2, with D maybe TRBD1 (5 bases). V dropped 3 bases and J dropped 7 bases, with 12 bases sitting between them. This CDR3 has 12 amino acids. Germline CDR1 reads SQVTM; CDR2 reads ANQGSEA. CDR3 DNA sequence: TGCAGCGTTGACCGGCAGGGACTTGGCTACACCTTC. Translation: CSVDRQGLGYTF.

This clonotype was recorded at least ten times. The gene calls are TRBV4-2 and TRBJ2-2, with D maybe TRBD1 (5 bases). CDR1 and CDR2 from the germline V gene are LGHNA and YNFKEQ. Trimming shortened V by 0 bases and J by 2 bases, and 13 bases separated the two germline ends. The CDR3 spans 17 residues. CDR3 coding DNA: TGTGCCAGCAGCCAAGATTATCAGGGTGTTAACACCGGGGAGCTGTTTTTT. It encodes CASSQDYQGVNTGELFF.

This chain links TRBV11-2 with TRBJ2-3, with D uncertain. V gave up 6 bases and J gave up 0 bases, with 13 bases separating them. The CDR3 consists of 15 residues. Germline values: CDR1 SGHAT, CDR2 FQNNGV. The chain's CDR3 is CASSRLGHSTDTQYF. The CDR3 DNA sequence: TGTGCCAGCAGTAGGCTGGGTCACAGCACAGATACGCAGTATTTT.

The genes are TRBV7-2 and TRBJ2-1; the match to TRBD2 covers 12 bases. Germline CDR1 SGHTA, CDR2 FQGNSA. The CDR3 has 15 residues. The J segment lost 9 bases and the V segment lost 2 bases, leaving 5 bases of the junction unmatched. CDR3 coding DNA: TGTGCCAGCAGCTTATTAGCTAGCGGGGGGGGTGAGCAGTTCTTC. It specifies CASSLLASGGGEQFF.

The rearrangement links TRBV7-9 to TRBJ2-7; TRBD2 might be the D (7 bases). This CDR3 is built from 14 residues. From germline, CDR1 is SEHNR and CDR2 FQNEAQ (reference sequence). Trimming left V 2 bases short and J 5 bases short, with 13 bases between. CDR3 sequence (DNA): TGTGCCAGCAGCTTACCAGCGGGACACAACGAGCAGTACTTC. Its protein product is CASSLPAGHNEQYF.